In this sample, the clone carrying this TCR beta chain turned up a few times. No antigen is known for it. The sample belongs to a study of cytomegalovirus exposure and HLA in healthy donors. Whole-study results and caveats: A highly shared variant cluster was judged a likely technical artifact. With further analysis later on, most CMV-associated TCR beta chains appeared HLA-restricted. The study recorded over 150 TCR beta chains that were cytomegalovirus-associated.

Vbeta (60) and Jbeta (13) primers were used in the PCR. Using immunoSEQ multiplex PCR, the repertoire was profiled, and TCRdb retains in-frame clones only, with some absent. In the table there are some 190,000 clones, roughly 77% of which are singletons. V dropped 3 bases and J dropped 5; count of bases not matched to a gene: 6. Germline assignment: CDR1 MGHRA and CDR2 YSYEKL. This CDR3 is 14 amino acids long. Input material: PBMCs. The genes are TRBV4-1 and TRBJ2-7; TRBD1 matches at 8 bases. The TCR sequence derives from a woman between 25 and 40 years old in good health and CMV-seropositive. DNA of the CDR3: TGCGCCAGCAGCCAGTCGACAGGGGTGGACGAGCAGTACTTC. Translated, it gives CASSQSTGVDEQYF.